One sample yielded the 30 T cell receptor beta chains listed below, sequenced in a study of cytomegalovirus exposure and HLA in healthy donors. The PCR used 60 Vbeta and 13 Jbeta primers. The repertoire was sequenced with immunoSEQ multiplex PCR; TCRdb's copy has only in-frame clones and lacks some. Altogether 78,000 or so clones are present, approximately 60% being singletons, with the ten largest covering 4% to 4.5%. Sequencing was performed on PBMCs. Receptors were obtained from a male donor in good health and CMV-seropositive.

This clone came up once. J is TRBJ2-6 and V is TRBV9, with 8 bases aligning to TRBD1. In germline, CDR1 is SGDLS, CDR2 YYNGEE. The CDR3 totals 16 residues. V trimming: 6 bases; J trimming: 4 bases; junction bases outside the gene matches: 9. This chain's CDR3 is CASTGKTGAGANVLTF. CDR3 coding DNA: TGTGCCAGCACCGGAAAGACAGGGGCAGGGGCCAACGTCCTGACTTTC.

In this sample, this clone turned up once. The chain uses TRBV28 and TRBJ2-6; the match to TRBD1 covers 11 bases. The V and J ends lost 5 bases and 5 bases, in that order; junction bases with no gene match: 11. Germline assignment: CDR1 MDHEN and CDR2 SYDVKM. CDR3 length equals 18 residues. The CDR3 reads CASSLGTGGFSWANVLTF. Here the CDR3 DNA reads TGTGCCAGCAGTCTCGGGACAGGGGGGTTTAGCTGGGCCAACGTCCTGACTTTC.

The table lists this clone with a few counts. The J gene is TRBJ1-2, the V gene TRBV7-8; 7 bases are a match to TRBD1. The CDR3 totals 14 residues. CDR1 is SGHVS, CDR2 FQNEAQ, per germline. The V segment lost 5 bases and the J segment 8 bases; nucleotides outside the gene matches: 11. DNA for the CDR3: TGTGCCAGCAGCACCTCTGACAGGGCGTGGGGCTACACCTTC. Translation gives CASSTSDRAWGYTF.

V and J are TRBV11-3 and TRBJ2-5; D is unclear. CDR3 size: 14 residues. V lost 1 base, J lost 1 base, and 7 bases lay in between. Germline values: CDR1 SGHNT, CDR2 YENEEA. CDR3 bases: TGTGCCAGCAGCTTAGGACATTCCCAAGAGACCCAGTACTTC. Its protein product is CASSLGHSQETQYF.

The V gene is TRBV11-3, the J gene TRBJ2-2, with 9 bases that match TRBD1. The J segment lost 0 bases and the V segment lost 5 bases, leaving 4 bases of the junction unmatched. Germline CDR1 SGHNT, CDR2 YENEEA. The CDR3 is made up of 16 amino acids. CDR3 coding DNA: TGTGCCAGCAGCCCCAGGACAGGGGCGAACACCGGGGAGCTGTTTTTT. It is translated as CASSPRTGANTGELFF.

V is TRBV6-5 and J is TRBJ1-1; D is undetermined. The length of the CDR3 is 14 residues. Germline V lookup: CDR1 MNHEY, CDR2 SVGAGI. V was pared by 0 bases and J by 3 bases, with 8 bases between. CDR3 in amino acids: CASSYSAEDTEAFF. The CDR3 DNA sequence: TGTGCCAGCAGTTACTCAGCCGAGGACACTGAAGCTTTCTTT.

The chain uses TRBV10-2 and TRBJ1-1; 7 bases match TRBD1. Germline V CDR1 and CDR2: WSHSY, SAAADI. V gave up 6 bases and J gave up 4 bases; unmatched junction bases: 11. The CDR3 has 15 residues. Here the CDR3 DNA reads TGCGCCAGCAGGTTTACAGGGGTCGGAAGCACTGAAGCTTTCTTT. Its translation: CASRFTGVGSTEAFF.

This rearrangement joins TRBV6-5 to TRBJ2-1, with D hard to call. CDR1 MNHEY and CDR2 SVGAGI come from the germline V gene. Trimming removed 2 bases at V and 5 bases at J, with 7 bases between. The CDR3 has 13 residues. CDR3 residues: CASSYGQNNEQFF. The CDR3 DNA follows: TGTGCCAGCAGTTACGGGCAGAACAATGAGCAGTTCTTC.

V is TRBV9 and J is TRBJ2-7; possible D gene TRBD2, 6 bases. Trimming stripped 2 bases from V and 4 bases from J, with 19 bases between. The germline gives CDR1 SGDLS, CDR2 YYNGEE. The length of the CDR3 is 16 residues. CDR3 region: CASSVNPRDFTYEQYF. In DNA, the CDR3 is TGTGCCAGCAGCGTTAACCCCCGGGACTTCACATACGAGCAGTACTTC.

This sequence joins TRBV6-8 and TRBJ1-5; TRBD1 aligns across 7 bases. Germline trimming cut 2 bases from V and 7 bases from J; bases unmatched to any gene: 11. There are 16 residues in the CDR3. The germline CDR1 and CDR2 sequences are MNHGY and SAAAGT. The CDR3 nucleotides are TGTGCCAGCAGTTACCCCGCGAGACAGGGCAGACAGCCCCAGCATTTT. This encodes CASSYPARQGRQPQHF.

This clone has only one observation. The J gene is TRBJ2-7, the V gene TRBV9; D possibly corresponds to TRBD1 (6 bases). Trimming removed 0 bases at V and 5 bases at J, with 12 bases between. This CDR3 region has 14 residues. The germline V gene encodes CDR1 SGDLS and CDR2 YYNGEE. CDR3 amino acids: CASSVAGEMNEQYF. The DNA of the CDR3 is TGTGCCAGCAGCGTAGCAGGGGAAATGAACGAGCAGTACTTC.

The chain uses TRBV28 and TRBJ2-2; 7 bases agree with TRBD1. Germline loops: CDR1 MDHEN, CDR2 SYDVKM. The CDR3 spans 16 residues. The junction had 7 bases not matched to a gene; V was cut back by 5 bases and J by 1 base. The CDR3 here is CASSRRQGWNTGELFF. CDR3 nucleotide sequence: TGTGCCAGCAGTAGAAGACAGGGCTGGAACACCGGGGAGCTGTTTTTT.

The chain employs TRBV2 and TRBJ2-5; TRBD1 agrees at 7 bases. The germline V gene has CDR1 SNHLY and CDR2 FYNNEI. V dropped 3 bases and J dropped 6; count of bases not matched to a gene: 4. This CDR3 has 13 amino acids. The CDR3 region is CASSDDRAQTQYF. The CDR3 nucleotides are TGTGCCAGCAGTGACGACAGGGCCCAGACCCAGTACTTC.

The chain employs TRBV7-6 and TRBJ1-5; D may be TRBD1 (5 bases). CDR3 size: 15 residues. Germline V gives CDR1 SGHVS, CDR2 FNYEAQ. V was trimmed by 1 base and J by 5 bases, leaving 12 bases between them. CDR3 amino acids: CASSLVPGPDQPQHF. The CDR3 bases are TGTGCCAGCAGCTTAGTGCCAGGGCCGGATCAGCCCCAGCATTTT.

CDR3 sequence reads: CASSPRQGATGELFF. The CDR3 coding sequence is TGTGCCAGCTCACCCAGACAGGGGGCCACCGGGGAGCTGTTTTTT. The chain carries TRBV18 and TRBJ2-2; 10 nucleotides align to TRBD1. The trim removed 3 bases at V and 4 bases at J, leaving 2 bases unmatched. Germline CDR1 and CDR2: KGHSH and LQKENI. CDR3 length: 15 amino acids.

Remarks on this clone: One end of the junction is discordant with germline, which a read error may explain. The chain recombines TRBV7-7 with TRBJ2-1, with TRBD2 matching over 10 bases. The CDR3 runs to 13 residues. Germline CDR1 SSHAT, CDR2 FNYEAQ (reference sequence). The chain's CDR3 is CASSLADTSGKFF. The CDR3 DNA follows: TGTGCTAGCAGCTTAGCCGACACTAGCGGGAAGTTCTTC.

V and J are TRBV5-1 and TRBJ2-7; D is uncertain. This CDR3 has 11 residues. The germline V gene encodes CDR1 SGHRS and CDR2 YFSETQ. The germline V and J ends were trimmed by 7 bases and 1 base, with 6 bases remaining between them. CDR3 in amino acids: CASSGSYEQYF. CDR3 bases: TGCGCCAGCTCCGGTTCCTACGAGCAGTACTTC.

This clone was observed a handful of times. The chain employs TRBV7-3 and TRBJ1-1, with 7 nucleotides matching TRBD1. V shed 4 bases and J 5 bases; nucleotides not matched to a gene: 7. From germline, CDR1 is SGHTA and CDR2 FQGTGA. This CDR3 region has 14 residues. This chain's CDR3 is CASSSGQVATEAFF. The CDR3, as DNA: TGTGCCAGCAGCTCTGGACAGGTCGCGACTGAAGCTTTCTTT.

V usage is TRBV11-3 and J usage is TRBJ2-1, with D maybe TRBD2 (6 bases). Trimming left V 1 base short and J 2 bases short, with 12 bases between. The germline V gene has CDR1 SGHNT and CDR2 YENEEA. This CDR3 is built from 16 residues. The CDR3 DNA sequence: TGTGCCAGCAGCTTAGGTTGGGACTCCCCCTACAATGAGCAGTTCTTC. Its protein product is CASSLGWDSPYNEQFF.

This sequence joins TRBV28 and TRBJ1-1; the D is unclear. The CDR3 runs to 13 residues. Germline V gene sequence: CDR1 MDHEN, CDR2 SYDVKM. With 5 bases removed from V and 6 bases from J, the gap between germline ends came to 13 bases. The CDR3 DNA reads as TGTGCCAGCAGTCTAAACGGAGCGCCTGAAGCTTTCTTT. It codes for CASSLNGAPEAFF.

A single count supports this clone. The chain is built from TRBV13 and TRBJ2-5; 11 bases agree with TRBD2. Germline-derived CDR1 and CDR2 are PRHDT and FYEKMQ (reference sequence). V was clipped by 2 bases and J by 5 bases; unmatched bases: 4. This CDR3 comprises 15 residues. This CDR3 reads CASSLTASGGETQYF. The CDR3 nucleotides are TGTGCCAGCAGCTTAACGGCTAGCGGGGGGGAGACCCAGTACTTC.

The rearrangement uses TRBV30 and TRBJ2-7; 10 bases agree with TRBD2. The CDR3 spans 14 residues. The V gene end was trimmed by 0 bases and the J gene end by 12 bases; junction bases not matched to a gene: 11. Germline lookup yields CDR1 GTSNPN and CDR2 SVGIG (reference sequence). The CDR3 sequence is CAWSVVQREGRRYF. The DNA for the CDR3 is TGTGCCTGGAGTGTTGTCCAGCGGGAGGGCCGCAGGTACTTC.

The chain has TRBV6-5 and TRBJ1-2, with D possibly matching TRBD1 (6 bases). Germline V gene sequence: CDR1 MNHEY, CDR2 SVGAGI. V lost 2 bases to trimming and J lost 4 bases, with 14 bases between them. CDR3 length: 15 residues. CDR3 nucleotides: TGTGCCAGCAGTTACAGGTCAGGGGAGGGCTATGGCTACACCTTC. It yields the protein CASSYRSGEGYGYTF.

A few counts support this clone. The CDR3 region has the DNA TGTGCCAGCAGCTTACTAGGATATGTCCAGCGGGAGAGGGATACGCAGTATTTT. Residues: CASSLLGYVQRERDTQYF. This sequence joins TRBV7-8 and TRBJ2-3, with 8 bases identical to TRBD2. Looked up from germline, CDR1 is SGHVS and CDR2 is FQNEAQ. J gave up 6 bases and V 2 bases, and 16 bases lay outside the gene matches. This CDR3 is 18 amino acids long.

The rearrangement uses TRBV28 and TRBJ1-2; D call uncertain. Trimming removed 4 bases from V and 8 bases from J, with 17 bases in between. Germline values: CDR1 MDHEN, CDR2 SYDVKM. CDR3 size: 14 residues. The CDR3 loop is CASSYLSPGVGYTF. The CDR3 region has the DNA TGTGCCAGCAGTTACCTCTCGCCGGGAGTCGGCTACACCTTC.

The V call is TRBV4-1, the J call TRBJ1-2, with 7 positions matching TRBD1. CDR1 is MGHRA, CDR2 YSYEKL, per germline. CDR3 length equals 16 residues. Trimming cost V 1 base and J 4 bases; bases outside gene matches: 9. CDR3 DNA: TGCGCCAGCAGCCAAGTCGGAACAGGACAGGTCTATGGCTACACCTTC. Protein sequence: CASSQVGTGQVYGYTF.

The J gene is TRBJ2-7, the V gene TRBV4-3, with TRBD2 identical over 10 bases. The CDR3 spans 16 residues. With 0 bases clipped from V and 1 base from J, the junction kept 3 bases outside the gene matches. In germline, CDR1 is LGHNA, CDR2 YSLEER. The CDR3 coding sequence is TGCGCCAGCAGCCAAGAATGGACTAGCGGATCCTACGAGCAGTACTTC. This codes for CASSQEWTSGSYEQYF.

This sequence joins TRBV21-1 and TRBJ2-2; TRBD1 is the table's D call and was not checked against the DNA. TRBV21-1 is listed as a pseudogene. The CDR3 is made up of 16 amino acids. The CDR3 DNA reads TGTGCCAGCAGCAAAGGCCAGGTGGGCCGCACCGGGGAGCTGTTTTTT. It specifies CASSKGQVGRTGELFF.

This chain joins TRBV28 and TRBJ1-2; D is perhaps TRBD1 (5 bases). The CDR3 runs 10 residues. V was shortened by 7 bases and J by 5 bases, with 5 bases between the two germline ends. CDR1 is MDHEN and CDR2 is SYDVKM in the germline V gene. CDR3 in DNA: TGTGCCAGCAAGGGGTATGGCTACACCTTC. Amino acid sequence: CASKGYGYTF.

This chain uses TRBV30 with TRBJ1-1; 7 bases align to TRBD1. CDR1 GTSNPN and CDR2 SVGIG come from the germline V gene (reference sequence). V was clipped by 4 bases and J by 4 bases; unmatched bases: 12. The CDR3 contains 15 residues. The CDR3, as DNA: TGTGCCTGGAACGATAACAGGGGCTGGGCCACTGAAGCTTTCTTT. Translating gives CAWNDNRGWATEAFF.